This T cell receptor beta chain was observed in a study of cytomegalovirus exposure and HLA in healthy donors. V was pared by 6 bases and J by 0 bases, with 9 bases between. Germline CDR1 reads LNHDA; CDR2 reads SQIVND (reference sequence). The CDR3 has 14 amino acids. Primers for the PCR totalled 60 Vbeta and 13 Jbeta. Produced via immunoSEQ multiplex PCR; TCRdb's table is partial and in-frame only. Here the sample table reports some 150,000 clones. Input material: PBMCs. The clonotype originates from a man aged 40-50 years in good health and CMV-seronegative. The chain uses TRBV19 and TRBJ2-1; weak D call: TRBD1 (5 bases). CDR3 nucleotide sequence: TGTGCCAGTAGGACAGTGGGCTCCTACAATGAGCAGTTCTTC. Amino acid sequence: CASRTVGSYNEQFF.